The following is a TCR beta chain sequence with its context. What it binds is unknown. The method was immunoSEQ multiplex PCR; TCRdb's version includes in-frame clones alone and lacks a portion of them. There are 100,000 or so clones in the sample; about 84% occur only once, and approximately 5.5% lies in the top ten. J was trimmed by 7 bases and V by 1 base; bases with no gene match: 8. The CDR3 is 16 residues long. Germline V gene sequence: CDR1 SNHLY, CDR2 FYNNEI. The sample originates from a study of OX40 agonist ivuxolimab in advanced cancers. Findings of the study overall: Researchers did not determine the expanded peripheral T cells' antigen specificity.

The starting material was CD4+ or CD8+ T cells sorted from blood, obtained in a trial of the OX40 agonist ivuxolimab. The V gene is TRBV2, the J gene TRBJ2-2; 8 bases map to TRBD2. This receptor was identified in an adult with an advanced solid tumor such as melanoma, head and neck, liver or kidney cancer. The CDR3 spells CASSEGLARGIGELFF. CDR3 bases: TGTGCCAGCAGTGAAGGACTAGCGCGGGGCATCGGGGAGCTGTTTTTT.